One sample yielded the 6 T cell receptor beta chains listed below, sequenced in a study of T cells expressing NK-cell markers. TCRdb processed the 5' RACE reads again and assigns one entry to each CDR3 protein, with no DNA. Recorded for this sample: approximately 550,000 distinct CDR3 sequences. The specimen was blood T cells: a sorted CD56 or NKG2C T cell subset, CD4+ or CD8+ T cells, or bulk PBMC T cells (not recorded which). The receptors here all came from a man aged 18 to 35 in good health.

The chain is built from TRBV6-5 and TRBJ1-2; TCRdb outputs TRBD1, but without DNA this stays unchecked. The CDR3 extends over 16 amino acids. The germline gives CDR1 MNHEY, CDR2 SVGAGI. Here the CDR3 reads CASSYSGSNPLYGYTF.

The chain couples TRBV24-1 to TRBJ2-5; TCRdb designates TRBD2, a call that cannot be tested without DNA. The CDR3 length is 15 residues. CDR1 is KGHDR and CDR2 is SFDVKD in the germline V gene. The chain's CDR3 is CATSEQRGNQETQYF.

The J gene is TRBJ2-1, the V gene TRBV29-1; the D call from TCRdb, TRBD1, cannot be confirmed without DNA. Germline V gene sequence: CDR1 SQVTM, CDR2 ANQGSEA. This CDR3 region has 16 residues. CDR3 in amino acids: CSVPRPPGTGPNEQFF.

The chain carries TRBV12-3 or TRBV12-4 and TRBJ1-2; TCRdb calls TRBD1, which cannot be checked without DNA. CDR3 size: 14 residues. The CDR3 protein is CASSPSGILYGYTF.

V gene TRBV5-1 combines with J gene TRBJ2-5. Germline CDR1 reads SGHRS; CDR2 reads YFSETQ. The CDR3 totals 16 residues. Here the CDR3 reads CASSFPKGVTQETQYF.

This chain joins TRBV12-3 or TRBV12-4 and TRBJ2-6; TCRdb indicates TRBD2, and absent DNA this call remains unverified. This CDR3 is built from 17 residues. CDR3 in amino acids: CASSSSSLSSGANVLTF.